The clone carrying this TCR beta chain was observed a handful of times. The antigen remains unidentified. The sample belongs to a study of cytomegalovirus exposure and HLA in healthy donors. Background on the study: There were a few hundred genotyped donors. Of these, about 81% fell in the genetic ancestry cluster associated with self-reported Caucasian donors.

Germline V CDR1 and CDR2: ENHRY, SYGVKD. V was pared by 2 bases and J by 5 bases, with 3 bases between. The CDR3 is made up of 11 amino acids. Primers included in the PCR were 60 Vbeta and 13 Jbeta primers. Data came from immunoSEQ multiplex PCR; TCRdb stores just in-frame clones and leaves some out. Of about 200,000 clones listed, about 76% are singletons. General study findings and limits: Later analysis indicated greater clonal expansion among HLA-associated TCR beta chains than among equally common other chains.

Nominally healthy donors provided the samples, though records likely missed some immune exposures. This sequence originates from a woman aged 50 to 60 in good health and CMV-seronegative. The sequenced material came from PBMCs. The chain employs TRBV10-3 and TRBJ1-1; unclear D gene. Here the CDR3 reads CAISERTEAFF. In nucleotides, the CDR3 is TGTGCCATCAGTGAGCGGACTGAAGCTTTCTTT.